Each of the 14 T cell receptor beta chains below was sequenced from the same sample in a study of blood T cells in healthy people across ages (dated by TCRdb to the mid-2010s). Receptor amplification or capture employed 5' RACE. TCRdb names Illumina HiSeq 2500 as the instrument used. A second PCR of 7 to 11 cycles was run with a J-beta primer mix and a sample-barcoded 5' primer. The raw public data were reprocessed by TCRdb itself: fastp quality trimming at Q25, MiXCR clonotype calling, in-frame beta chains only. Rows are unified per CDR3 protein, each entry keeping the most common DNA and genes. This sample holds 1.5 million to 2 million distinct CDR3 sequences; 49% were observed only once. Around 2.1% of the sample belongs to the ten largest clones. Material for sequencing was blood. These receptors were taken from a woman between 40 and 50 years old in good health.

This clonotype was counted between two and nine times. J is TRBJ2-1 and V is TRBV21-1; the DNA was not compared with TRBD2, the D call given in the table. TRBV21-1 is reported as a pseudogene. CDR3 length: 21 amino acids. The CDR3 sequence is CASSTPEGTTIGGSSYNEQFF. The CDR3 bases are TGTGCCAGCAGCACGCCTGAGGGGACTACGATAGGGGGGAGCTCCTACAATGAGCAGTTCTTC.

The rearrangement uses TRBV10-3 and TRBJ2-3; TRBD2 is a possible D gene (6 bases). The CDR3 sequence is 15 residues long. Per the germline V gene, CDR1 is ENHRY and CDR2 is SYGVKD. Trimming cost V 2 bases and J 5 bases, with 14 bases left between them. The CDR3 DNA reads as TGTGCCATCAGTGAGATGTCAGGGCGGGGAGATACGCAGTATTTT. Translating it yields CAISEMSGRGDTQYF.

The chain carries TRBV29-1 and TRBJ2-3, with D tentatively TRBD2 (5 bases). In germline, CDR1 is SQVTM, CDR2 ANQGSEA. V was clipped by 6 bases and J by 4 bases, with 14 bases between them. CDR3 length equals 13 residues. The CDR3 DNA follows: TGCAGCGTAAGCGCAGAGGGAGCAGATACGCAGTATTTT. Translating gives CSVSAEGADTQYF.

This clonotype was seen only a few times. The chain has TRBV27 and TRBJ2-3, with D unresolved. In germline, CDR1 is MNHEY, CDR2 SMNVEV (reference sequence). Trimming pared 3 bases from V and 7 bases from J, leaving 8 bases between. The CDR3 contains 12 residues. CDR3 sequence reads: CASSFPGNTQYF. DNA of the CDR3: TGTGCCAGCAGTTTCCCAGGAAATACGCAGTATTTT.

This chain links TRBV7-6 with TRBJ2-3, with D possibly being TRBD2 (6 bases). The CDR3 covers 15 residues. V lost 0 bases to trimming and J lost 4 bases, with 11 bases between them. Germline-derived CDR1 and CDR2 are SGHVS and FNYEAQ. CDR3 bases: TGTGCCAGCAGCTTAGCGGGTTTAGCGGCAGATACGCAGTATTTT. As protein: CASSLAGLAADTQYF.

The V and J genes are TRBV6-2 or TRBV6-3 and TRBJ2-7; D gene unclear. CDR1 is MNHEY and CDR2 is SVGEGT in the germline V gene. CDR3 length: 8 amino acids. The ends were cut back, 9 bases at V and 10 bases at J, with 7 bases in the middle. CDR3 in DNA: TGTGCCAGGGGGTTCCAGTACTTC. Translating gives CARGFQYF.

V is TRBV6-5 and J is TRBJ2-3; 7 nucleotides align to TRBD1. Germline V gives CDR1 MNHEY, CDR2 SVGAGI. The CDR3 loop spans 15 amino acids. J was trimmed by 1 base and V by 2 bases; bases with no gene match: 3. This CDR3 is CASSYEGARTDTQYF. In DNA, the CDR3 is TGTGCCAGCAGTTACGAGGGGGCTCGCACAGATACGCAGTATTTT.

This chain joins TRBV9 and TRBJ2-1, with TRBD1 identical over 9 bases. The CDR3 covers 14 residues. Germline V gene lookup returns CDR1 SGDLS and CDR2 YYNGEE. After removal of 5 bases from V and 6 bases from J, the junction contained 6 bases not matched to a gene. The CDR3: CASSGPGQGNEQFF. The DNA for the CDR3 is TGTGCCAGCAGTGGTCCGGGACAGGGCAATGAGCAGTTCTTC.

There are a few counts of this clonotype. V and J are TRBV24-1 and TRBJ1-5, with no clear D. The CDR3 totals 15 residues. V lost 4 bases and J 0 bases, leaving 9 bases between the germline ends. Germline CDR1 reads KGHDR; CDR2 reads SFDVKD. The CDR3 region is CATSDENPSNQPQHF. In DNA, the CDR3 is TGTGCCACCAGTGACGAGAATCCTAGCAATCAGCCCCAGCATTTT.

The J gene is TRBJ1-1, the V gene TRBV6-5; D is undetermined. This CDR3 has 14 amino acids. Germline CDR1 MNHEY, CDR2 SVGAGI. V lost 2 bases, J lost 5 bases, and 12 bases lay in between. The CDR3 region is CASSYEDRGTEAFF. CDR3 DNA: TGTGCCAGCAGTTACGAGGATAGAGGAACTGAAGCTTTCTTT.

This clonotype was seen more than once but under ten times. At one end the junction does not follow the germline gene, possibly because of a read error. The chain carries TRBV20-1 and TRBJ2-3; D could derive from TRBD1 or TRBD2 (5 bases each). This CDR3 is built from 15 residues. The germline gives CDR1 DFQATT, CDR2 SNEGSKA (reference sequence). CDR3 coding DNA: TGCAGTGCTAGGAGGGTCTACAGGCGCACGGATACGCAGTATTTT. Translated: CSARRVYRRTDTQYF.

The chain couples TRBV4-1 to TRBJ1-5; possibly TRBD1 for D (5 bases). V was cut by 6 bases and J by 0 bases, with 12 bases left in between. Germline CDR1 and CDR2: MGHRA and YSYEKL. The length of the CDR3 is 15 residues. The CDR3 reads CASRDFRDSNQPQHF. For the CDR3, the DNA is TGCGCCAGCAGAGACTTCAGGGATAGCAATCAGCCCCAGCATTTT.

This clonotype appeared many times. This chain links TRBV7-2 with TRBJ1-2; D remains ambiguous. CDR3 length: 14 amino acids. V was shortened by 4 bases and J by 8 bases, with 17 bases between the two germline ends. Germline V gene lookup returns CDR1 SGHTA and CDR2 FQGNSA. CDR3 sequence: CASSSRANTGGYTF. CDR3 nucleotides: TGTGCCAGCAGCTCCCGGGCCAACACCGGCGGCTACACCTTC. Looking up the rest from reference TRBV7-2 and TRBJ1-2 gives the full variable domain: GAGVSQSPSNKVTEKGKDVELRCDPISGHTALYWYRQSLGQGLEFLIYFQGNSAPDKSGLPSDRFSAERTGGSVSTLTIQRTQQEDSAVYLCASSSRANTGGYTFGSGTRLTVV.

The CDR3 DNA is TGTGCCAGCAGCGTAGATAACGGCCGCAATCAGCCCCAGCATTTT. Translation gives CASSVDNGRNQPQHF. This rearrangement joins TRBV9 to TRBJ1-5, with D unclear. This CDR3 contains 15 residues. Germline values: CDR1 SGDLS, CDR2 YYNGEE. Trimming shortened V by 0 bases and J by 2 bases, and 9 bases separated the two germline ends.